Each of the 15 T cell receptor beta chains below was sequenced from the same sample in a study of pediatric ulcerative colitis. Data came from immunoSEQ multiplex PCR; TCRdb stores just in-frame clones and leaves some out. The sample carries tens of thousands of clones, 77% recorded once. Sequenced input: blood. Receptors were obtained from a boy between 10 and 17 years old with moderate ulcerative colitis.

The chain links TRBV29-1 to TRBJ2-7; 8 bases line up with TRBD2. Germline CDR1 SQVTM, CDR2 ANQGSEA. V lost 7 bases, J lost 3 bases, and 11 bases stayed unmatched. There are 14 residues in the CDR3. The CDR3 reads CSGSGGPVGYEQYF. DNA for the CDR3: TGCAGCGGGAGCGGGGGTCCGGTCGGCTACGAGCAGTACTTC.

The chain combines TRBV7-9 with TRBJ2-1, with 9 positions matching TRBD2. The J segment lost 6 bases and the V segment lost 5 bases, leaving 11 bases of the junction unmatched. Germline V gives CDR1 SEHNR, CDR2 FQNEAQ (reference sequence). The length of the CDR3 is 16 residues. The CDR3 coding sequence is TGTGCCAGCAGCGCCCGGGTTTCTAGCGGGACCAATGAGCAGTTCTTC. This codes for CASSARVSSGTNEQFF.

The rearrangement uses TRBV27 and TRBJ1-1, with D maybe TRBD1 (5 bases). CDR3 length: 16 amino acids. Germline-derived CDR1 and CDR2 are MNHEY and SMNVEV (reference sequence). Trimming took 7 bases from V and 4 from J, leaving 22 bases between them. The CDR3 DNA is TGTGCCAGCACCAGAGGGTACGGAGCGCAGGGCACTGAAGCTTTCTTT. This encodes CASTRGYGAQGTEAFF.

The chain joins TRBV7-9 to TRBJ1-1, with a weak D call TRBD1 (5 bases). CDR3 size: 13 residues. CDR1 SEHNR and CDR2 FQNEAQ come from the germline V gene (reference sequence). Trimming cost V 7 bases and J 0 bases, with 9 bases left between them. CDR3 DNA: TGTGCCAGCAATCCAGGGATGAACACTGAAGCTTTCTTT. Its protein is CASNPGMNTEAFF.

The CDR3 spells CASSPAGQGGFYEQYF. CDR3 bases: TGTGCCAGTAGTCCGGCGGGACAGGGTGGTTTCTACGAGCAGTACTTC. The chain uses TRBV19 and TRBJ2-7; 9 positions agree with TRBD1. V lost 5 bases to trimming and J lost 3 bases; unmatched junction nucleotides: 11. Germline-derived CDR1 and CDR2 are LNHDA and SQIVND (reference sequence). CDR3 length equals 16 residues.

The CDR3 nucleotides are TGTGCCAGCAGTGGACTAGAGCAGTTCTTC. It is translated as CASSGLEQFF. The chain uses TRBV2 and TRBJ2-1; tentatively, D is TRBD2 (5 bases). This CDR3 spans 10 amino acids. Trimming shortened V by 4 bases and J by 10 bases, and 5 bases separated the two germline ends. Germline loops: CDR1 SNHLY, CDR2 FYNNEI.

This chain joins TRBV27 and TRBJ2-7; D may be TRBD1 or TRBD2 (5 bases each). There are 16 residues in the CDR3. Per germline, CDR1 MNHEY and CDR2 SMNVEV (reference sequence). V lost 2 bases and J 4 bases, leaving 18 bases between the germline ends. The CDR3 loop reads CASSLITGTKIYEQYF. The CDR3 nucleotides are TGTGCCAGCAGTTTAATAACCGGGACGAAAATTTACGAGCAGTACTTC.

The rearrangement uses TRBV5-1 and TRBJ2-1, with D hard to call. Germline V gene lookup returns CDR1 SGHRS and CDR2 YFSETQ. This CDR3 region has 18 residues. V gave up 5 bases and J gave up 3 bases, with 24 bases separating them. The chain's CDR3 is CASSSEFRRADLYNEQFF. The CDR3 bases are TGCGCCAGCAGTTCGGAGTTTAGAAGGGCCGACCTCTACAATGAGCAGTTCTTC.

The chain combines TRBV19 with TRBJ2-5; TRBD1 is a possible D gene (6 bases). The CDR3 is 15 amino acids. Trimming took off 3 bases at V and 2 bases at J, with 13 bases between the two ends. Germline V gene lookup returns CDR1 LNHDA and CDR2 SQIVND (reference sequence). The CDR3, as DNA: TGTGCCAGTAGTATGGGGGCAACGAATCAAGAGACCCAGTACTTC. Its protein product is CASSMGATNQETQYF.

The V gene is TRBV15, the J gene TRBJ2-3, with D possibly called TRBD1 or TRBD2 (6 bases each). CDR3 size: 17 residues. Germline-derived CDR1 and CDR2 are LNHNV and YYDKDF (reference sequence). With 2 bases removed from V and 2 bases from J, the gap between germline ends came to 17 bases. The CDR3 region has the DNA TGTGCCACCAGCAGACCCGGTACAGGGACTTACACAGATACGCAGTATTTT. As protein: CATSRPGTGTYTDTQYF.

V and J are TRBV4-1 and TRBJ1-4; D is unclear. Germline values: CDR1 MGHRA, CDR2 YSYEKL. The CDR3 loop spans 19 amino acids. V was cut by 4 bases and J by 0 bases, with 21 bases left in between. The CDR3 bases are TGCGCCAGCAGCCTCTCTGTTTTAGTACCGTCCGCAACTAATGAAAAACTGTTTTTT. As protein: CASSLSVLVPSATNEKLFF.

The DNA for the CDR3 is TGTGCCAGCAGCCCCGTCAACAGGGGCGCTGAAGCTTTCTTT. As protein: CASSPVNRGAEAFF. The chain combines TRBV7-8 with TRBJ1-1; 7 positions agree with TRBD1. This CDR3 contains 14 residues. Germline CDR1 is SGHVS and CDR2 is FQNEAQ. The J segment lost 6 bases and the V segment lost 5 bases, leaving 9 bases of the junction unmatched.

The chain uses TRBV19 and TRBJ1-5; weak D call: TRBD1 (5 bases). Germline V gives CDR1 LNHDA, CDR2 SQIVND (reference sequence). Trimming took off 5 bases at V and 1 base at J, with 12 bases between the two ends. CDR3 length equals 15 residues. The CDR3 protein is CASSPDGGSNQPQHF. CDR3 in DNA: TGTGCCAGTAGTCCGGACGGGGGAAGCAATCAGCCCCAGCATTTT.

DNA of the CDR3: TGCAGCTGTTCAGGGGGGAGGCTTCACAATGAGCAGTTCTTC. The encoded protein is CSCSGGRLHNEQFF. The chain couples TRBV29-1 to TRBJ2-1, with a tentative D call TRBD1 (7 bases). The germline gives CDR1 SQVTM, CDR2 ANQGSEA. The CDR3 has 14 residues. The V and J ends lost 8 bases and 5 bases respectively, with 19 bases between them.

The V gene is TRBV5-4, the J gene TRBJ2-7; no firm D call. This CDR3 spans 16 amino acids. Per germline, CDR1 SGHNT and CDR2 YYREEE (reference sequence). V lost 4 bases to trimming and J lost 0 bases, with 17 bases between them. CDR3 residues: CASSADGSYRSYEQYF. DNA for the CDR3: TGTGCCAGCAGCGCGGACGGGTCTTATCGCTCCTACGAGCAGTACTTC.